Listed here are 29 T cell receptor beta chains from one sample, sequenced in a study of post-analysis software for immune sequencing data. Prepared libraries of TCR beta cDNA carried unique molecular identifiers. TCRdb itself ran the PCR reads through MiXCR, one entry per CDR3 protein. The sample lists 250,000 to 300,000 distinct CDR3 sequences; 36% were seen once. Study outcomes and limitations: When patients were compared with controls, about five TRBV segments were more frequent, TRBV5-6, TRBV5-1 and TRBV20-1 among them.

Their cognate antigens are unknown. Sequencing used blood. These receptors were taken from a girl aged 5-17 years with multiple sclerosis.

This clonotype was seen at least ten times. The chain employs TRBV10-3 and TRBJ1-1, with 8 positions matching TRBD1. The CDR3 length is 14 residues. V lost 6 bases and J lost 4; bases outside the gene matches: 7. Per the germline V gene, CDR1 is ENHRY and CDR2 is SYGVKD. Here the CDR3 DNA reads TGTGCCATCAGGGTGACAGGGGAGAGCACTGAAGCTTTCTTT. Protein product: CAIRVTGESTEAFF.

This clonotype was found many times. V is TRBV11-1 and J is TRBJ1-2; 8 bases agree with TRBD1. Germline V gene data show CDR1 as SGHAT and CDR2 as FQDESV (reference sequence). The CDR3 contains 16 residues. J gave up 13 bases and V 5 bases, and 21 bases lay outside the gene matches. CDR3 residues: CASSQLFTGTGGLGTF. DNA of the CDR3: TGTGCCAGCAGCCAACTATTCACCGGGACAGGAGGATTAGGCACCTTC.

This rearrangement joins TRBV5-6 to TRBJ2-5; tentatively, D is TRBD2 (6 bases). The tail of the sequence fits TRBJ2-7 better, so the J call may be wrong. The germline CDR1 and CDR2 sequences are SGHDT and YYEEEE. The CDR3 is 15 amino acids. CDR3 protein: CASSLSGHGTYEQYF. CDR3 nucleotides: TGTGCCAGCAGCTTGTCTGGACACGGGACTTACGAGCAGTACTTC.

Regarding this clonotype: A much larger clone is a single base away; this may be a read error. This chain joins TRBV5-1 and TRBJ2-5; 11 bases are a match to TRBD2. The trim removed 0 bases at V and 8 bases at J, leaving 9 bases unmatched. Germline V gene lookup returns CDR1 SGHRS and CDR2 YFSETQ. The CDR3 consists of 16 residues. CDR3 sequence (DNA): TGCGCCAGCAGCTTGGGACTAGCGGGAATGACAGATACCCAGTACTTC. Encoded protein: CASSLGLAGMTDTQYF.

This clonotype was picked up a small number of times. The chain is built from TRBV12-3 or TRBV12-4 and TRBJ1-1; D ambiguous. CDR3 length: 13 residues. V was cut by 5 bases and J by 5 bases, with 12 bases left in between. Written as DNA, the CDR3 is TGTGCCAGCAGTAAATTTAAGGGTACTGAAGCTTTCTTT. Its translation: CASSKFKGTEAFF.

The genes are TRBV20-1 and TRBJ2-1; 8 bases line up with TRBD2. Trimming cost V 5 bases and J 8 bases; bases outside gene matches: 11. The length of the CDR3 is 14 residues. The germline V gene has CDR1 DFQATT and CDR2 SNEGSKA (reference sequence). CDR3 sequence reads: CSAGAAGAGDEQFF. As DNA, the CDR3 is TGCAGTGCTGGTGCAGCGGGGGCCGGGGATGAGCAGTTCTTC.

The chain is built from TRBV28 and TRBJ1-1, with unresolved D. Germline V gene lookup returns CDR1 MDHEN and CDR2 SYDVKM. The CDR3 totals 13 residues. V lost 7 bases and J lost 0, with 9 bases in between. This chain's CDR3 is CASTLGLNTEAFF. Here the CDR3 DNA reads TGTGCCAGCACCCTTGGTCTGAACACTGAAGCTTTCTTT.

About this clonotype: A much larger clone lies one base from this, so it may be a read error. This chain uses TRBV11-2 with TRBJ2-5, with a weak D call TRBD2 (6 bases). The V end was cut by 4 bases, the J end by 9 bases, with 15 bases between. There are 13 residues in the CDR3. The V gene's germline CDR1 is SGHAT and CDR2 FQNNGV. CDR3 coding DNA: TGTGCCAGCAGCTCCACTGGCGGGGTGTCCCAGTACTTC. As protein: CASSSTGGVSQYF.

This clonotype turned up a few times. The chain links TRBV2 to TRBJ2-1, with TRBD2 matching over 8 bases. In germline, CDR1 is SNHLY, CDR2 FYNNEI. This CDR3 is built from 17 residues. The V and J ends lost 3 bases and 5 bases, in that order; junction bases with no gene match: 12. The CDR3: CASSDGGGLAYHNEQFF. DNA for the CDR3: TGTGCCAGCAGTGACGGTGGTGGACTAGCTTACCACAATGAGCAGTTCTTC.

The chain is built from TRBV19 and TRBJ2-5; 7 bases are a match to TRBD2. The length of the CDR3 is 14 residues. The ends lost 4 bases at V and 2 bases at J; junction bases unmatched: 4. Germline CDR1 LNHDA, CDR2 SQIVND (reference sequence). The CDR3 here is CASSSRGVQETQYF. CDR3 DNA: TGTGCCAGTAGTAGCCGGGGGGTACAAGAGACCCAGTACTTC.

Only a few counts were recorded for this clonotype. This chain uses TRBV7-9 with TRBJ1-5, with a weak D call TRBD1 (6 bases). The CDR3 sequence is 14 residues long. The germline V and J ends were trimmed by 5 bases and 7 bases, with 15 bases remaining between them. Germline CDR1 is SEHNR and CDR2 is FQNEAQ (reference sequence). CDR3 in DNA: TGTGCCAGCAGCGAACAGGGTTATGAGCAGCCCCAGCATTTT. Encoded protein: CASSEQGYEQPQHF.

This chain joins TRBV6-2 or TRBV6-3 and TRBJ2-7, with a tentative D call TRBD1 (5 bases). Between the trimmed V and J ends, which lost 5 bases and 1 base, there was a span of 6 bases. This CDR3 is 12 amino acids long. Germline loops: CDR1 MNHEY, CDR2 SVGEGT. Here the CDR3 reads CASSRQSYEQYF. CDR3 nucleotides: TGTGCCAGCAGTCGACAGTCCTACGAGCAGTACTTC.

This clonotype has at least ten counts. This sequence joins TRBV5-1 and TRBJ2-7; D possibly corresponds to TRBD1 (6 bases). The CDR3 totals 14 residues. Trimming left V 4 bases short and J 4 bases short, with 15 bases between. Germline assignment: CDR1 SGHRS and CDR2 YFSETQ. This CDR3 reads CASSPMDRGYEQYF. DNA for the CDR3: TGCGCCAGCAGCCCAATGGACAGAGGATACGAGCAGTACTTC.

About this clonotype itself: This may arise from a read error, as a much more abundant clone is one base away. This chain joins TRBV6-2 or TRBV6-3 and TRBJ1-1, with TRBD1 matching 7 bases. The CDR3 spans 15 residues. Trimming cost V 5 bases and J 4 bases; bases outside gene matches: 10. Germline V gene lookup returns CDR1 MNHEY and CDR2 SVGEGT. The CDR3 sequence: CASSGAGGASTEAFF. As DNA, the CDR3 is TGTGCCAGCAGTGGAGCAGGGGGGGCGAGCACTGAAGCTTTCTTT.

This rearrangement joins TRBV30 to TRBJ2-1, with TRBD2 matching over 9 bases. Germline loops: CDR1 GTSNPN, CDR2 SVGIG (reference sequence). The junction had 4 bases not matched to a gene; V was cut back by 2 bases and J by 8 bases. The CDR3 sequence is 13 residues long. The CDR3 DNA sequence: TGTGCCTGGAGTTATAGCGGGAGCTATGAGCAGTTCTTC. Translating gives CAWSYSGSYEQFF.

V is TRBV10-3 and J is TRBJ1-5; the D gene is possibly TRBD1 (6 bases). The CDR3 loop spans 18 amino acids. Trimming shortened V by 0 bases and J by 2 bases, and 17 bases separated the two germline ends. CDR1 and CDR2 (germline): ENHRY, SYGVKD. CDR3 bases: TGTGCCATCAGTGAGTCAAGGCCTGCAGGGGTGGGCAATCAGCCCCAGCATTTT. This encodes CAISESRPAGVGNQPQHF.

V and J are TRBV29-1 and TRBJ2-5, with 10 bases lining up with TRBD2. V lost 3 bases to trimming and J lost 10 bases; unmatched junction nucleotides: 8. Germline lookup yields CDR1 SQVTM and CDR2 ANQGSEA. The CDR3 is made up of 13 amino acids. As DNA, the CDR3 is TGCAGCGTTGAGTCTACTAGCGGGAACGGCCAGTACTTC. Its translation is CSVESTSGNGQYF.

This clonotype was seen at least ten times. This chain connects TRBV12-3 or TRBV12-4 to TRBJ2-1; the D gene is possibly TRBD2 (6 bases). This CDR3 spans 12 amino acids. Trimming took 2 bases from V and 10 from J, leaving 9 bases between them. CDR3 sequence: CASSLSLAEQFF. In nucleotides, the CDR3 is TGTGCCAGCAGTTTATCGCTAGCGGAGCAGTTCTTC.

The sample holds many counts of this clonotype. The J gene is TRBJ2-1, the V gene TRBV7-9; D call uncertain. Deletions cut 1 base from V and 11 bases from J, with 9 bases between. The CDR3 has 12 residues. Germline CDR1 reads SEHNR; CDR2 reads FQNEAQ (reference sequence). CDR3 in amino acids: CASSLVQPQQFF. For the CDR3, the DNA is TGTGCCAGCAGCTTAGTCCAGCCACAGCAGTTCTTC.

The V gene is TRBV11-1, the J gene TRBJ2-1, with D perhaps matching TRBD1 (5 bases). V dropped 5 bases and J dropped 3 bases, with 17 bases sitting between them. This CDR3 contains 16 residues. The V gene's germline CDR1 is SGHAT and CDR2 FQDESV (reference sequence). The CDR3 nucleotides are TGTGCCAGCAGCCTAAATCCTACAGGCAACTACAATGAGCAGTTCTTC. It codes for CASSLNPTGNYNEQFF.

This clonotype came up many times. The CDR3 reads CATSREARKETQYF. Written as DNA, the CDR3 is TGTGCCACCAGCAGAGAGGCTAGGAAAGAGACCCAGTACTTC. The chain carries TRBV15 and TRBJ2-5; D unclear. Per the germline V gene, CDR1 is LNHNV and CDR2 is YYDKDF (reference sequence). Trimming stripped 0 bases from V and 3 bases from J, with 8 bases between. The CDR3 is made up of 14 amino acids.

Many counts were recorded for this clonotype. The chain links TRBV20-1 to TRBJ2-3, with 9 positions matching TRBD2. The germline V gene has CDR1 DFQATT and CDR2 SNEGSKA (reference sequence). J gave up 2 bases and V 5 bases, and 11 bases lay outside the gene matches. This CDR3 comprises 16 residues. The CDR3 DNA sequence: TGCAGTGCTGGGGCTCGGAGCGGGAGGACCACAGATACGCAGTATTTT. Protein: CSAGARSGRTTDTQYF.

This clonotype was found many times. The CDR3 DNA reads as TGCGCCAGCAGCAGGGGACTAGCGGACAATGAGCAGTTCTTC. Amino acid sequence: CASSRGLADNEQFF. The chain has TRBV5-1 and TRBJ2-1; 11 nucleotides line up with TRBD2. CDR1 and CDR2 (germline): SGHRS, YFSETQ. This CDR3 spans 14 amino acids. The V gene end was trimmed by 4 bases and the J gene end by 5 bases; junction bases not matched to a gene: 2. The whole variable domain, remainder taken from reference TRBV5-1 and TRBJ2-1, is KAGVTQTPRYLIKTRGQQVTLSCSPISGHRSVSWYQQTPGQGLQFLFEYFSETQRNKGNFPGRFSGRQFSNSRSEMNVSTLELGDSALYLCASSRGLADNEQFFGPGTRLTVL.

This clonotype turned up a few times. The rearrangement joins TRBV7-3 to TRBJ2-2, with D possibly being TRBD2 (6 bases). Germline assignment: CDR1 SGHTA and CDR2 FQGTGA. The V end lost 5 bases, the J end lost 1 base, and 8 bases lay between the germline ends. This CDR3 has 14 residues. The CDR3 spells CASSHSGNTGELFF. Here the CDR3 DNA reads TGTGCCAGCAGCCATAGCGGGAACACCGGGGAGCTGTTTTTT.

The CDR3 loop reads CASSGDRENYYEQYF. The CDR3 DNA reads as TGTGCCAGCAGCGGCGACAGGGAAAACTACTACGAGCAGTACTTC. The rearrangement uses TRBV5-6 and TRBJ2-7; TRBD1 matches at 7 bases. This CDR3 is built from 15 residues. After removal of 4 bases from V and 3 bases from J, the junction contained 10 bases not matched to a gene. CDR1 and CDR2 from the germline V gene are SGHDT and YYEEEE.

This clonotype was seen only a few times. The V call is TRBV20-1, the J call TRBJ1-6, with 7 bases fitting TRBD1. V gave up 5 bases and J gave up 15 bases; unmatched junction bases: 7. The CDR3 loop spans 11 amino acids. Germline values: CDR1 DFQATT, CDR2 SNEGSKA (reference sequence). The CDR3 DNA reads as TGCAGTGCTGGGACAGCTCTCGACCTCCACTTT. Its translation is CSAGTALDLHF.

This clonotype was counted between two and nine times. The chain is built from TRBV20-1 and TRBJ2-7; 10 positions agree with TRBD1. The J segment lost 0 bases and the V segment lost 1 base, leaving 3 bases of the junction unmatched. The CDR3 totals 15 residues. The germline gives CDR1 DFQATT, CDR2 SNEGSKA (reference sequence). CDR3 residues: CSARGGQGSSYEQYF. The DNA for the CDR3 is TGCAGTGCTAGAGGGGGACAGGGGAGCTCCTACGAGCAGTACTTC.

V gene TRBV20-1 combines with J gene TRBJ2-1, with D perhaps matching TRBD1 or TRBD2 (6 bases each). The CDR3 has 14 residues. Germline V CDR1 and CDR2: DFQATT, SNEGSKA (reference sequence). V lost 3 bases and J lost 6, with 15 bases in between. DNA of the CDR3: TGCAGTGCTAGCAACCGGGGGCCCCCCAATGAGCAGTTCTTC. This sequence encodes CSASNRGPPNEQFF.

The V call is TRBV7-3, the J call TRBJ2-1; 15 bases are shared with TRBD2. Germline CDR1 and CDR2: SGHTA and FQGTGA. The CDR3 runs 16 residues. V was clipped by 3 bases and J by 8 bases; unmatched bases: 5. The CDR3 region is CASSFSGLAGGYEQFF. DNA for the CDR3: TGTGCCAGCAGCTTCTCGGGACTAGCGGGAGGCTATGAGCAGTTCTTC.